The clone carrying this T cell receptor (beta chain) showed up just once. Its antigen remains unknown. These data come from a study of Ad26.COV2.S vaccination and SARS-CoV-2 variants. Clones were sequenced by immunoSEQ multiplex PCR, and TCRdb holds only the in-frame ones, with some missing. The repertoire includes 380,000 or so clones, under 90% of them detected once, and around 7% sits in the top ten. Germline-derived CDR1 and CDR2 are SGHTA and FQGNSA. This CDR3 comprises 16 residues. Between the trimmed V and J ends, which lost 0 bases and 2 bases, there was a span of 14 bases. The treatment here: around 19 received Ad26.COV2.S at low or high dose, single or two shots; 5 received placebo; per-sample allocation not given. Samples analyzed were those drawn on day 63 after the first vaccine or placebo injection. Donation was by an adult aged 18-55 years who was in Boston. Findings and caveats of the study: Participants in the vaccine arm had higher spike-specific TCR breadth; placebo recipients had lower. For non-spike TCRs, breadth in vaccine recipients resembled that in placebo recipients. Reported findings describe substantial breadth in spike-specific CD8+ and CD4+ T cell responses following vaccination.

The rearrangement uses TRBV7-2 and TRBJ2-7; weak D call: TRBD2 (5 bases). The sample was peripheral blood, taken in a trial of Ad26.COV2.S vaccine versus placebo. The sequence was collected from a person between 18 and 65 years old who received the Ad26.COV2.S COVID-19 vaccine or a placebo. In DNA, the CDR3 is TGTGCCAGCAGCTTAGCGGGCGGGTCTCTAACCTACGAGCAGTACTTC. Its protein is CASSLAGGSLTYEQYF.